This TCR delta chain was obtained from a study of γδ T cells in repeated Plasmodium falciparum infection. For the study at large: Donors had four controlled P. falciparum NF54 infections over roughly 640 days. Study-wide results and limits: Malian donors came from one small rural village, predominantly one ethnic group. Vdelta2-negative gammadelta repertoires appeared less diverse and less shared in Malian than Australian children.

Germline CDR1 GEAIGNYY, CDR2 EKD. With V trimmed by 0 bases and J by 7 bases, 34 bases remained unmatched. CDR3 size: 23 residues. Notes on this clone: No antigen is known for it. This sequence is one base from a far larger clone and is likely a read error. The sample contains more than one DNA sequence encoding this CDR3.

TCRdb processed the multiplex PCR reads again with the CATT caller. The table lists roughly 93,000 delta-chain clones, over 1.3% of them singletons. Gammadelta T cells were flow-sorted from PBMC into Vgamma9/Vdelta2+ and Vdelta2-negative populations for bulk analysis. This rearrangement joins TRDV2 to TRDJ1, with 7 bases that match TRDD3. Matching the DNA to germline supplied the J gene, which TCRdb does not give. Sample: gamma-delta T cells from blood. This receptor was taken from a pool of human donors (malaria-infected and uninfected, not separated). The chain's CDR3 is CACDTVILTTSRTGDPSRGKLIF. CDR3 bases: TGTGCCTGTGACACCGTCATTCTCACTACCTCGCGTACTGGGGACCCTAGTAGGGGTAAACTCATCTTT.